The 9 T cell receptor beta chains reported below all come from one sample, sequenced in a study of shared clonotypes between healthy human individuals. TCRdb's table, derived via immunoSEQ multiplex PCR, lists solely in-frame clones and lacks some. The repertoire holds around 700,000 clones, with 60% to 80% as singletons. Source material: memory CD4+ T cells sorted from blood. Regarding subset: CD45RA-negative fraction. The source is a young woman in good health.

This clone was picked up a small number of times. The chain has TRBV2 and TRBJ1-1; perhaps TRBD1 as D (5 bases). The germline V gene has CDR1 SNHLY and CDR2 FYNNEI. Trimming pared 5 bases from V and 1 base from J, leaving 11 bases between. The CDR3 length is 14 residues. The CDR3 DNA is TGTGCCAGCAGTTTCGGACATCGGAACACTGAAGCTTTCTTT. It yields the protein CASSFGHRNTEAFF.

The chain is built from TRBV7-8 and TRBJ2-6; no clear D. CDR1 SGHVS and CDR2 FQNEAQ come from the germline V gene. Trimming removed 3 bases from V and 0 bases from J, with 12 bases in between. The CDR3 covers 17 residues. The CDR3: CASSFNRKSSGANVLTF. The CDR3 nucleotides read TGTGCCAGCAGCTTTAACCGCAAGAGCTCTGGGGCCAACGTCCTGACTTTC.

This sequence joins TRBV7-9 and TRBJ2-7; 11 bases match TRBD2. The V gene end was trimmed by 4 bases and the J gene end by 6 bases; junction bases not matched to a gene: 8. This CDR3 is 15 amino acids long. Germline loops: CDR1 SEHNR, CDR2 FQNEAQ (reference sequence). The CDR3 DNA follows: TGTGCCAGCAGCTACAATAGCGGGAGGGCCGGCGAGCAGTACTTC. It yields the protein CASSYNSGRAGEQYF.

V and J are TRBV18 and TRBJ1-5; D call uncertain. The V end lost 4 bases, the J end lost 8 bases, and 12 bases lay between the germline ends. The CDR3 totals 13 residues. Germline CDR1 is KGHSH and CDR2 is LQKENI. DNA for the CDR3: TGTGCCAGCTCACGTGCCGTGACCGAGCCCCAGCATTTT. Translated, it gives CASSRAVTEPQHF.

V and J are TRBV27 and TRBJ2-7; unclear D gene. The ends were cut back, 10 bases at V and 0 bases at J, with 13 bases in the middle. Germline assignment: CDR1 MNHEY and CDR2 SMNVEV (reference sequence). CDR3 length: 13 amino acids. The CDR3: CATALFSSYEQYF. The CDR3 coding sequence is TGTGCCACCGCCCTTTTTTCCTCCTACGAGCAGTACTTC.

The J gene is TRBJ2-1, the V gene TRBV6-8; 7 nucleotides line up with TRBD2. Germline V gene data show CDR1 as MNHGY and CDR2 as SAAAGT. After removal of 6 bases from V and 7 bases from J, the junction contained 9 bases not matched to a gene. This CDR3 comprises 14 residues. CDR3 nucleotide sequence: TGTGCCAGCAGCTTATCCGGGACTACGAATGAGCAGTTCTTC. Translating gives CASSLSGTTNEQFF.

The chain couples TRBV7-2 to TRBJ2-5, with a weak D call TRBD1 (5 bases). V was shortened by 5 bases and J by 6 bases, with 10 bases between the two germline ends. This CDR3 is built from 12 residues. Germline V gives CDR1 SGHTA, CDR2 FQGNSA. The CDR3 DNA reads TGTGCCAGCAGCCGAGGACAACAGACCCAGTACTTC. Translated: CASSRGQQTQYF. Drawing the rest from reference TRBV7-2 and TRBJ2-5, the complete variable domain is GAGVSQSPSNKVTEKGKDVELRCDPISGHTALYWYRQSLGQGLEFLIYFQGNSAPDKSGLPSDRFSAERTGGSVSTLTIQRTQQEDSAVYLCASSRGQQTQYFGPGTRLLVL.

This clone was detected once. This sequence joins TRBV5-6 and TRBJ2-5, with 9 nucleotides matching TRBD2. The CDR3 consists of 15 residues. From germline, CDR1 is SGHDT and CDR2 YYEEEE. The J segment lost 7 bases and the V segment lost 2 bases, leaving 9 bases of the junction unmatched. CDR3 coding DNA: TGTGCCAGCAGCTTAGGCGGGAGGGCCCTCGGGACCCAGTACTTC. Protein product: CASSLGGRALGTQYF.

About this clone itself: Other nucleotide sequences in the sample specify the same CDR3. The V and J genes are TRBV28 and TRBJ1-4; no clear D gene. The CDR3 contains 13 residues. Germline V lookup: CDR1 MDHEN, CDR2 SYDVKM. V lost 8 bases, J lost 0 bases, and 7 bases lay in between. CDR3 residues: CASSRTTNEKLFF. In DNA form, the CDR3 reads TGTGCCAGCTCCCGAACAACTAATGAAAAACTGTTTTTT.